The T cell receptor beta chain under discussion was sequenced for a study of cytomegalovirus exposure and HLA in healthy donors. The V end lost 7 bases, the J end lost 5 bases, and 12 bases lay between the germline ends. The CDR3 runs to 12 residues. The V gene's germline CDR1 is MDHEN and CDR2 SYDVKM. To note about this clone: Its antigen is still unknown.

Broader study findings: The listing of 150 or so TCR beta chains classed them as cytomegalovirus-associated.

The PCR employed 60 Vbeta primers together with 13 Jbeta primers. Profiling relied on immunoSEQ multiplex PCR, and the TCRdb table lists in-frame clones only, not all of them. The data show some 150,000 clones, around 81% seen once. The clonotype comes from a man aged 45-65 years in good health and CMV-seronegative. Sequenced material: PBMCs. The chain is built from TRBV28 and TRBJ2-7; a weak D match, TRBD2 (6 bases). The CDR3 spells CASTTGGNEQYF. Here the CDR3 DNA reads TGTGCCAGCACCACAGGCGGGAACGAGCAGTACTTC.